A single sample is the source of the 20 T cell receptor beta chains below, sequenced in a study of T cells after yellow fever vaccination. From the 5' RACE reads, TCRdb called clonotypes with MiXCR, one entry per CDR3 protein. The sample lists some 240,000 distinct CDR3 sequences, over 3% occurring once. The material was PBMCs, obtained 15 days after the yellow fever booster vaccination. The receptors come from a man aged 18 to 29 who received the YFV17D yellow fever vaccine.

This clonotype has at least ten counts. V and J are TRBV5-5 and TRBJ2-3; D is ambiguous. Germline CDR1 is SGHKS and CDR2 is YYEKEE (reference sequence). The CDR3 is made up of 15 amino acids. Trimming left V 0 bases short and J 5 bases short, with 13 bases between. The CDR3 sequence is CASSLVPSLGDTQYF. The CDR3 nucleotides are TGTGCCAGCAGCTTGGTCCCTAGTCTTGGAGATACGCAGTATTTT.

The table lists this clonotype with many counts. The V gene is TRBV24-1, the J gene TRBJ2-5; 9 positions match TRBD2. Per the germline V gene, CDR1 is KGHDR and CDR2 is SFDVKD. The CDR3 is 16 residues long. After removal of 4 bases from V and 5 bases from J, the junction contained 10 bases not matched to a gene. Written as DNA, the CDR3 is TGTGCCACCAGTGACCCCGCGGGGGGGCGTGGGGAGACCCAGTACTTC. The encoded protein is CATSDPAGGRGETQYF.

This clonotype was seen repeatedly, ten times or more. The rearrangement uses TRBV10-3 and TRBJ1-6, with D perhaps TRBD1 (6 bases). V was trimmed by 6 bases and J by 6 bases, leaving 9 bases between them. Germline V gene lookup returns CDR1 ENHRY and CDR2 SYGVKD. This CDR3 spans 13 amino acids. The CDR3 region has the DNA TGTGCCATCAGGACAGGTCCTAATTCACCCCTCCACTTT. Protein sequence: CAIRTGPNSPLHF.

This clonotype was observed many times. This rearrangement joins TRBV3-1 to TRBJ1-1; 11 nucleotides match TRBD1. CDR3 length equals 16 residues. Unmatched junction bases numbered 7, after V lost 3 bases and J lost 4 bases. Germline CDR1 and CDR2: LGHDT and YNNKEL (reference sequence). The CDR3 sequence: CASSQGQGELGTEAFF. DNA of the CDR3: TGTGCCAGCAGCCAGGGACAGGGGGAATTGGGCACTGAAGCTTTCTTT.

This clonotype occurred a few times. V usage is TRBV9 and J usage is TRBJ1-4; weak D call: TRBD1 (6 bases). Between the trimmed V and J ends, which lost 2 bases and 4 bases, there was a span of 12 bases. Germline V gives CDR1 SGDLS, CDR2 YYNGEE. This CDR3 is 15 amino acids long. The CDR3 reads CASSVRWGLNEKLFF. In DNA form, the CDR3 reads TGTGCCAGCAGCGTGCGGTGGGGGCTTAATGAAAAACTGTTTTTT.

This clonotype was recorded many times. V is TRBV5-1 and J is TRBJ2-2; 10 bases agree with TRBD1. The ends lost 4 bases at V and 5 bases at J; junction bases unmatched: 5. The germline V gene has CDR1 SGHRS and CDR2 YFSETQ. The CDR3 extends over 15 amino acids. This CDR3 reads CASSLLGQGTGELFF. CDR3 nucleotides: TGCGCCAGCAGCCTACTGGGACAGGGGACCGGGGAGCTGTTTTTT. Drawing the rest from reference TRBV5-1 and TRBJ2-2, the complete variable domain is KAGVTQTPRYLIKTRGQQVTLSCSPISGHRSVSWYQQTPGQGLQFLFEYFSETQRNKGNFPGRFSGRQFSNSRSEMNVSTLELGDSALYLCASSLLGQGTGELFFGEGSRLTVL.

This clonotype was found many times. V usage is TRBV6-1 and J usage is TRBJ2-1; D is undetermined. Germline CDR1 and CDR2: MNHNS and SASEGT. Deletions cut 7 bases from V and 0 bases from J, with 10 bases between. CDR3 length equals 14 residues. The CDR3 sequence is CASTLVSSYNEQFF. Written as DNA, the CDR3 is TGTGCCAGCACCTTAGTGAGCTCCTACAATGAGCAGTTCTTC.

This clonotype occurred many times. This chain links TRBV12-3 or TRBV12-4 with TRBJ1-1; D gene unclear. The CDR3 contains 13 residues. The V end lost 4 bases, the J end lost 4 bases, and 10 bases lay between the germline ends. The CDR3 sequence: CASSYERGTEAFF. As DNA, the CDR3 is TGTGCCAGCAGTTATGAGCGGGGCACTGAAGCTTTCTTT.

This clonotype occurred many times. V and J are TRBV20-1 and TRBJ1-4; D not certain. Germline CDR1 is DFQATT and CDR2 is SNEGSKA (reference sequence). The V end was cut by 0 bases, the J end by 0 bases, with 8 bases between. The CDR3 is 15 residues long. In DNA, the CDR3 is TGCAGTGCTAGAGAAGGGAAGGCAACTAATGAAAAACTGTTTTTT. This encodes CSAREGKATNEKLFF.

The table lists this clonotype with many counts. The V call is TRBV20-1, the J call TRBJ2-5; D gene ambiguous. This CDR3 has 13 residues. In germline, CDR1 is DFQATT, CDR2 SNEGSKA (reference sequence). The ends were cut back, 2 bases at V and 3 bases at J, with 10 bases in the middle. CDR3 nucleotide sequence: TGCAGTGCTAGACGATGGGTAGAAGAGACCCAGTACTTC. Protein sequence: CSARRWVEETQYF.

Comments on this clonotype: A much larger clone differs from this one at a single base, so this may be a read error. The chain joins TRBV5-1 to TRBJ1-2; D unclear. This CDR3 is 13 amino acids long. Germline V gene data show CDR1 as SGHRS and CDR2 as YFSETQ. Between the trimmed V and J ends, which lost 0 bases and 5 bases, there was a span of 8 bases. The CDR3 bases are TGCGCCAGCAGCTTGGTCAGGATGTATGGCTACACCTTC. Its protein is CASSLVRMYGYTF.

This clonotype was observed many times. V and J are TRBV5-1 and TRBJ2-7, with TRBD1 matching over 9 bases. With V trimmed by 0 bases and J by 1 base, 2 bases remained unmatched. Germline CDR1 and CDR2: SGHRS and YFSETQ. The CDR3 spans 15 residues. CDR3 coding DNA: TGCGCCAGCAGCTTGGAGGGACAGGGATCCTACGAGCAGTACTTC. Protein product: CASSLEGQGSYEQYF.

This clonotype was found many times. The V and J genes are TRBV7-8 and TRBJ2-4; the D gene is possibly TRBD2 (5 bases). The CDR3 runs 17 residues. Germline V gives CDR1 SGHVS, CDR2 FQNEAQ. V gave up 5 bases and J gave up 4 bases, with 21 bases separating them. The CDR3 here is CASSPQPGSGVKNIQYF. The CDR3 bases are TGTGCCAGCAGCCCCCAGCCGGGATCCGGTGTTAAAAACATTCAGTACTTC. The full variable domain, completed using reference TRBV7-8 and TRBJ2-4, is GAGVSQSPRYKVAKRGQDVALRCDPISGHVSLFWYQQALGQGPEFLTYFQNEAQLDKSGLPSDRFFAERPEGSVSTLKIQRTQQEDSAVYLCASSPQPGSGVKNIQYFGAGTRLSVL.

This clonotype was seen only a few times. This chain uses TRBV2 with TRBJ1-2; the D is unclear. V lost 3 bases and J lost 4, with 9 bases in between. The CDR3 has 13 residues. The germline CDR1 and CDR2 sequences are SNHLY and FYNNEI. The CDR3 DNA is TGTGCCAGCAGTGATAGAGATTCCTATGGCTACACCTTC. Its protein is CASSDRDSYGYTF.

There are many counts of this clonotype. The J gene is TRBJ2-3, the V gene TRBV5-1, with D maybe TRBD1 (6 bases). The CDR3 contains 15 residues. The V gene lost 3 bases and the J gene lost 0 bases, with 11 bases spanning the gap. Germline CDR1 reads SGHRS; CDR2 reads YFSETQ. CDR3 amino acids: CASSWDTPSTDTQYF. The CDR3 DNA reads as TGCGCCAGCAGCTGGGACACTCCTAGCACAGATACGCAGTATTTT.

This clonotype came up many times. The chain joins TRBV20-1 to TRBJ1-5; D call uncertain. CDR3 length: 13 amino acids. CDR1 DFQATT and CDR2 SNEGSKA come from the germline V gene (reference sequence). Trimming removed 1 base from V and 7 bases from J, with 11 bases in between. The CDR3 nucleotides are TGCAGTGCTAGAGGCTATCAGCGGCAGCCCCAGCATTTT. This sequence encodes CSARGYQRQPQHF.

This clonotype has at least ten counts. The chain couples TRBV11-2 to TRBJ1-6; TRBD1 matches at 7 bases. V was pared by 5 bases and J by 0 bases, with 4 bases of the junction left unmatched. This CDR3 is built from 16 residues. Germline CDR1 and CDR2: SGHAT and FQNNGV. CDR3 coding DNA: TGTGCCAGCAGCATGACAGGGAGCTCCTATAATTCACCCCTCCACTTT. Its protein is CASSMTGSSYNSPLHF.

The sample holds many counts of this clonotype. J is TRBJ1-1 and V is TRBV4-3; D might be TRBD1 (5 bases). The CDR3 runs 15 residues. V was trimmed by 1 base and J by 5 bases, leaving 14 bases between them. The V gene's germline CDR1 is LGHNA and CDR2 YSLEER. CDR3 bases: TGCGCCAGCAGCCAAGTAAATGGGGGGAAGACTGAAGCTTTCTTT. Amino acids: CASSQVNGGKTEAFF.

This clonotype has ten or more counts. CDR3: CASSLRGPGELFF. DNA of the CDR3: TGTGCCAGCAGCTTAAGGGGGCCCGGGGAGCTGTTTTTT. The chain links TRBV7-8 to TRBJ2-2; 7 bases match TRBD1. Germline V gene data show CDR1 as SGHVS and CDR2 as FQNEAQ. This CDR3 is 13 amino acids long. V lost 2 bases and J lost 6; bases outside the gene matches: 0.

Comments on this clonotype: This may be a read error, as it is one base from a much larger clone. J is TRBJ2-7 and V is TRBV29-1, with TRBD1 identical over 7 bases. The germline V gene encodes CDR1 SQVTM and CDR2 ANQGSEA. This CDR3 contains 11 residues. The CDR3 spells CSAGQPYEKYF. Written as DNA, the CDR3 is TGCAGCGCGGGACAGCCCTACGAGAAGTACTTC.